These 32 T cell receptor beta chains originate from one sample sequenced in a study of shared clonotypes between healthy human individuals. The method was immunoSEQ multiplex PCR; TCRdb's version includes in-frame clones alone and lacks a portion of them. The sample has approximately 980,000 clones, 76% seen once. The sequenced sample was memory CD4+ T cells sorted from blood. The subset: CD45RA-negative fraction. The receptors stem from a man between 18 and 29 years old in good health.

Turning to this clone: The sample holds other DNA sequences that translate to the same CDR3. The chain combines TRBV5-1 with TRBJ2-1, with 14 nucleotides matching TRBD2. Germline V gene data show CDR1 as SGHRS and CDR2 as YFSETQ. The CDR3 is 15 residues long. Trimming at V came to 4 bases and at J to 6 bases, leaving 3 bases not matched to a gene. The CDR3 DNA sequence: TGCGCCAGCAGCCCAGGGACTAGCGGGGGCAATGAGCAGTTCTTC. Its protein product is CASSPGTSGGNEQFF.

V usage is TRBV9 and J usage is TRBJ2-5; 11 bases match TRBD2. The CDR3 length is 22 residues. Unmatched junction bases numbered 27, after V lost 3 bases and J lost 5 bases. CDR1 is SGDLS and CDR2 is YYNGEE in the germline V gene. CDR3 coding DNA: TGTGCCAGCAGCGGGAGACCTCGTCGGGTAGCGGGAGGGCCTCTGGGTTTGGAGACCCAGTACTTC. Translating it yields CASSGRPRRVAGGPLGLETQYF.

The V call is TRBV11-2, the J call TRBJ2-7; D may be TRBD1 or TRBD2 (5 bases each). V was trimmed by 1 base and J by 0 bases, leaving 10 bases between them. Germline CDR1 reads SGHAT; CDR2 reads FQNNGV. The CDR3 loop spans 15 amino acids. The CDR3 region has the DNA TGTGCCAGCAGCTTAGCCCCAGGGAGCTCCTACGAGCAGTACTTC. Translating it yields CASSLAPGSSYEQYF. The full variable domain, completed using reference TRBV11-2 and TRBJ2-7, is EAGVAQSPRYKIIEKRQSVAFWCNPISGHATLYWYQQILGQGPKLLIQFQNNGVVDDSQLPKDRFSAERLKGVDSTLKIQPAKLEDSAVYLCASSLAPGSSYEQYFGPGTRLTVT.

The chain has TRBV9 and TRBJ2-7; 11 bases map to TRBD2. In germline, CDR1 is SGDLS, CDR2 YYNGEE. Trimming took 0 bases from V and 2 from J; bases not matched to a gene: 1. The CDR3 covers 15 residues. Here the CDR3 reads CASSVETSGTYEQYF. CDR3 in DNA: TGTGCCAGCAGCGTAGAGACTAGCGGGACCTACGAGCAGTACTTC.

J is TRBJ2-5 and V is TRBV5-1, with unresolved D. Germline CDR1 reads SGHRS; CDR2 reads YFSETQ. Trimming pared 2 bases from V and 3 bases from J, leaving 8 bases between. The CDR3 has 13 residues. The chain's CDR3 is CASSFSPKETQYF. CDR3 coding DNA: TGCGCCAGCAGCTTTTCACCCAAAGAGACCCAGTACTTC.

The V call is TRBV7-8, the J call TRBJ1-4; TRBD1 matches 7 bases. The V gene's germline CDR1 is SGHVS and CDR2 FQNEAQ. The CDR3 is 14 amino acids. V lost 5 bases and J lost 7; bases outside the gene matches: 7. CDR3 nucleotide sequence: TGTGCCAGCAGCGCACAGGGGATCGGTGAAAAACTGTTTTTT. Translation gives CASSAQGIGEKLFF.

This chain joins TRBV7-2 and TRBJ1-5, with D possibly being TRBD1 (6 bases). Germline CDR1 and CDR2: SGHTA and FQGNSA. This CDR3 has 13 amino acids. The ends were cut back, 3 bases at V and 6 bases at J, with 9 bases in the middle. The DNA of the CDR3 is TGTGCCAGCAGCTTGAGGGGGGCTCAGCCCCAGCATTTT. As protein: CASSLRGAQPQHF. The variable domain in full, with the rest retrieved from reference TRBV7-2 and TRBJ1-5, is GAGVSQSPSNKVTEKGKDVELRCDPISGHTALYWYRQSLGQGLEFLIYFQGNSAPDKSGLPSDRFSAERTGGSVSTLTIQRTQQEDSAVYLCASSLRGAQPQHFGDGTRLSIL.

This clone was seen ten or more times. The chain is built from TRBV2 and TRBJ1-1, with no clear D. The germline V and J ends were trimmed by 7 bases and 0 bases, with 12 bases remaining between them. CDR3 size: 14 residues. The germline gives CDR1 SNHLY, CDR2 FYNNEI. CDR3 protein: CASTGRPMNTEAFF. The CDR3 coding sequence is TGTGCCAGCACCGGGAGACCTATGAACACTGAAGCTTTCTTT. The variable domain in full, with the rest retrieved from reference TRBV2 and TRBJ1-1, is EPEVTQTPSHQVTQMGQEVILRCVPISNHLYFYWYRQILGQKVEFLVSFYNNEISEKSEIFDDQFSVERPDGSNFTLKIRSTKLEDSAMYFCASTGRPMNTEAFFGQGTRLTVV.

The V gene is TRBV2, the J gene TRBJ2-2; unclear D gene. With 1 base removed from V and 5 bases from J, the gap between germline ends came to 8 bases. Germline lookup yields CDR1 SNHLY and CDR2 FYNNEI. The CDR3 extends over 14 amino acids. Written as DNA, the CDR3 is TGTGCCAGCAGTGAAGTACTGGCAACCGGGGAGCTGTTTTTT. It is translated as CASSEVLATGELFF.

This sequence joins TRBV23-1 and TRBJ2-7; 7 positions agree with TRBD1. TRBV23-1 is an open reading frame, and its role is uncertain. V lost 0 bases to trimming and J lost 4 bases; unmatched junction nucleotides: 3. The CDR3 is 14 residues long. In DNA, the CDR3 is TGCGCCAGCAGTCAATCCGCAGGGGGTTACGAGCAGTACTTC. It translates to CASSQSAGGYEQYF.

This clone was recorded a few times. V usage is TRBV2 and J usage is TRBJ1-1, with TRBD1 identical over 7 bases. Germline values: CDR1 SNHLY, CDR2 FYNNEI. Germline trimming cut 8 bases from V and 7 bases from J; bases unmatched to any gene: 13. CDR3 size: 14 residues. The CDR3 DNA reads as TGTGCCAGCCTAAGGGGGCAGTTGAGCGGTGAAGCTTTCTTT. Its translation is CASLRGQLSGEAFF.

This rearrangement joins TRBV19 to TRBJ1-6; D gene uncertain. The CDR3 totals 14 residues. Trimming pared 3 bases from V and 6 bases from J, leaving 9 bases between. Per germline, CDR1 LNHDA and CDR2 SQIVND (reference sequence). The CDR3 loop is CASSMEDINSPLHF. CDR3 coding DNA: TGTGCCAGTAGTATGGAAGACATTAATTCACCCCTCCACTTT. Using reference TRBV19 and TRBJ1-6 for the parts outside the CDR3, the full variable domain is DGGITQSPKYLFRKEGQNVTLSCEQNLNHDAMYWYRQDPGQGLRLIYYSQIVNDFQKGDIAEGYSVSREKKESFPLTVTSAQKNPTAFYLCASSMEDINSPLHFGNGTRLTVT.

As regards this clone: Within the sample, other DNA sequences also encode this same CDR3. J is TRBJ1-6 and V is TRBV9; 8 bases match TRBD1. CDR3 length: 15 residues. The V segment lost 0 bases and the J segment 7 bases; nucleotides outside the gene matches: 3. CDR1 and CDR2 (germline): SGDLS, YYNGEE. The CDR3 bases are TGTGCCAGCAGCGTAGGACAGGGGAGGAATTCACCCCTCCACTTT. Amino acid sequence: CASSVGQGRNSPLHF.

This rearrangement joins TRBV2 to TRBJ1-1; 10 bases map to TRBD1. With V trimmed by 5 bases and J by 4 bases, 10 bases remained unmatched. This CDR3 is 16 amino acids long. Germline V gene data show CDR1 as SNHLY and CDR2 as FYNNEI. The CDR3 sequence: CASSPGTGVRGTEAFF. In nucleotides, the CDR3 is TGTGCCAGCAGTCCCGGGACAGGGGTAAGGGGCACTGAAGCTTTCTTT.

This clone has just a few counts. V gene TRBV30 combines with J gene TRBJ1-5, with TRBD1 as a possible D gene (6 bases). V was shortened by 4 bases and J by 1 base, with 11 bases between the two germline ends. Germline assignment: CDR1 GTSNPN and CDR2 SVGIG (reference sequence). The CDR3 is 14 amino acids. The CDR3 loop reads CAWTAGVSNQPQHF. Here the CDR3 DNA reads TGTGCCTGGACCGCAGGGGTAAGCAATCAGCCCCAGCATTTT.

Only one count was recorded for this clone. This rearrangement joins TRBV10-3 to TRBJ1-3; D ambiguous. The CDR3 contains 15 residues. The V gene lost 3 bases and the J gene lost 1 base, with 10 bases spanning the gap. Germline values: CDR1 ENHRY, CDR2 SYGVKD. The chain's CDR3 is CAISDYTGSGNTIYF. The CDR3 region has the DNA TGTGCCATCAGTGACTACACTGGGTCTGGAAACACCATATATTTT.

As regards this clone: Compared with germline, one end of the junction differs, possibly owing to a read error. The V call is TRBV30, the J call TRBJ2-3, with D perhaps matching TRBD1 (6 bases). The CDR3 consists of 13 residues. CDR1 and CDR2 (germline): GTSNPN, SVGIG (reference sequence). For the CDR3, the DNA is TGTGCCTGGGAACAGGGTAGGCACAGATACGCAGTATTT. This translates into CAWEQGRHRYAVF.

The chain couples TRBV7-9 to TRBJ1-3; D remains ambiguous. V dropped 0 bases and J dropped 0 bases, with 6 bases sitting between them. The CDR3 consists of 15 residues. From germline, CDR1 is SEHNR and CDR2 FQNEAQ (reference sequence). The CDR3 protein is CASSLAYSSGNTIYF. CDR3 in DNA: TGTGCCAGCAGCTTAGCGTACAGCTCTGGAAACACCATATATTTT. Together with reference TRBV7-9 and TRBJ1-3, the CDR3 gives the full variable domain: DTGVSQNPRHKITKRGQNVTFRCDPISEHNRLYWYRQTLGQGPEFLTYFQNEAQLEKSRLLSDRFSAERPKGSFSTLEIQRTEQGDSAMYLCASSLAYSSGNTIYFGEGSWLTVV.

V usage is TRBV7-9 and J usage is TRBJ2-5; D ambiguous. This CDR3 contains 13 residues. Germline lookup yields CDR1 SEHNR and CDR2 FQNEAQ (reference sequence). V lost 2 bases and J lost 3, with 7 bases in between. The CDR3 loop reads CASSLLAKETQYF. The CDR3 DNA reads TGTGCCAGCAGCTTATTGGCCAAAGAGACCCAGTACTTC.

The rearrangement joins TRBV4-2 to TRBJ2-7; D remains unclear. This CDR3 comprises 15 residues. V was trimmed by 1 base and J by 0 bases, leaving 10 bases between them. CDR1 is LGHNA, CDR2 YNFKEQ, per germline. The CDR3 spells CASSQAWGNSYEQYF. DNA of the CDR3: TGTGCCAGCAGCCAAGCCTGGGGTAACTCCTACGAGCAGTACTTC.

The table lists this clone with a count of one. J is TRBJ2-1 and V is TRBV18; 13 positions agree with TRBD2. The V gene end was trimmed by 1 base and the J gene end by 6 bases; junction bases not matched to a gene: 15. CDR1 is KGHSH, CDR2 LQKENI, per germline. The CDR3 is 20 amino acids. CDR3 protein: CASSPRPTSGGAGEGNEQFF. The CDR3 DNA reads as TGTGCCAGCTCACCACGTCCAACTAGCGGGGGGGCCGGTGAGGGCAATGAGCAGTTCTTC.

The chain carries TRBV5-4 and TRBJ2-1; 8 bases map to TRBD1. This CDR3 comprises 14 residues. The germline V gene encodes CDR1 SGHNT and CDR2 YYREEE (reference sequence). V lost 3 bases to trimming and J lost 6 bases; unmatched junction nucleotides: 5. CDR3 in amino acids: CASSSYRGINEQFF. DNA of the CDR3: TGTGCCAGCAGCTCGTACAGGGGGATCAATGAGCAGTTCTTC.

V gene TRBV27 combines with J gene TRBJ2-5; 9 positions agree with TRBD2. From germline, CDR1 is MNHEY and CDR2 SMNVEV (reference sequence). V lost 5 bases and J lost 3; bases outside the gene matches: 10. The CDR3 consists of 16 residues. The CDR3 nucleotides read TGTGCCAGCAGTCTCTTAAAAGCGGGGGGAAAAGAGACCCAGTACTTC. Translated: CASSLLKAGGKETQYF.

The sample holds a few counts of this clone. This sequence joins TRBV10-3 and TRBJ1-2; D uncertain. This CDR3 contains 15 residues. V was shortened by 6 bases and J by 4 bases, with 18 bases between the two germline ends. Germline V lookup: CDR1 ENHRY, CDR2 SYGVKD. CDR3: CAIRGDEGMGYGYTF. The CDR3 DNA sequence: TGTGCCATCAGAGGCGATGAAGGGATGGGCTATGGCTACACCTTC.

V and J are TRBV18 and TRBJ2-7; 12 bases match TRBD2. The V and J ends lost 0 bases and 3 bases, in that order; junction bases with no gene match: 0. The CDR3 is 15 residues long. The germline gives CDR1 KGHSH, CDR2 LQKENI. CDR3 protein: CASSPPTSGGYEQYF. Here the CDR3 DNA reads TGTGCCAGCTCACCACCGACTAGCGGGGGCTACGAGCAGTACTTC.

This rearrangement joins TRBV10-2 to TRBJ2-6; D is possibly TRBD1 (5 bases). The germline V gene encodes CDR1 WSHSY and CDR2 SAAADI. This CDR3 spans 17 amino acids. With 8 bases removed from V and 0 bases from J, the gap between germline ends came to 17 bases. CDR3 sequence reads: CASRRQITVSGANVLTF. The CDR3 DNA reads as TGCGCCAGCCGAAGACAGATAACTGTCTCTGGGGCCAACGTCCTGACTTTC.

The rearrangement uses TRBV27 and TRBJ1-2; perhaps TRBD1 as D (6 bases). Between the trimmed V and J ends, which lost 8 bases and 2 bases, there was a span of 15 bases. This CDR3 contains 14 residues. Per germline, CDR1 MNHEY and CDR2 SMNVEV (reference sequence). CDR3 sequence: CASQPQGLNYGYTF. CDR3 sequence (DNA): TGTGCCAGCCAACCCCAGGGGTTGAACTATGGCTACACCTTC.

Here the CDR3 reads CARSWLAGEEETQYF. The CDR3 bases are TGTGCCAGAAGCTGGCTGGCCGGAGAAGAAGAGACCCAGTACTTC. V and J are TRBV5-3 and TRBJ2-5, with no clear D. TRBV5-3 is placed among ORFs of uncertain function. Trimming took off 3 bases at V and 3 bases at J, with 15 bases between the two ends. The CDR3 sequence is 15 residues long.

The chain combines TRBV5-1 with TRBJ2-5; tentatively, D is TRBD1 or TRBD2 (5 bases each). Germline-derived CDR1 and CDR2 are SGHRS and YFSETQ. Deletions cut 4 bases from V and 2 bases from J, with 12 bases between. The CDR3 runs to 14 residues. This CDR3 reads CASSAGTAQETQYF. The CDR3 DNA reads as TGCGCCAGCAGCGCCGGGACGGCTCAAGAGACCCAGTACTTC.

The chain recombines TRBV6-1 with TRBJ2-2; no clear D. Between the trimmed V and J ends, which lost 6 bases and 8 bases, there was a span of 7 bases. In germline, CDR1 is MNHNS, CDR2 SASEGT. The CDR3 consists of 11 residues. CDR3 nucleotides: TGTGCCAGCAGCGATACAGGGGAGCTGTTTTTT. This sequence encodes CASSDTGELFF.

The chain links TRBV5-5 to TRBJ1-2; a possible D gene is TRBD1 (6 bases). The CDR3 consists of 13 residues. V was pared by 5 bases and J by 2 bases, with 10 bases between. From germline, CDR1 is SGHKS and CDR2 YYEKEE (reference sequence). CDR3 protein: CASSADSNYGYTF. In nucleotides, the CDR3 is TGTGCCAGCAGTGCGGACAGCAACTATGGCTACACCTTC.

This clone was picked up one time. CDR3 nucleotide sequence: TGTGCCAGCAGTTACTCGGGGTGGCGGACAGATACGCAGTATTTT. Translated, it gives CASSYSGWRTDTQYF. This sequence joins TRBV6-5 and TRBJ2-3; D is unresolved. This CDR3 has 15 residues. V lost 0 bases and J lost 3, with 10 bases in between. CDR1 MNHEY and CDR2 SVGAGI come from the germline V gene.